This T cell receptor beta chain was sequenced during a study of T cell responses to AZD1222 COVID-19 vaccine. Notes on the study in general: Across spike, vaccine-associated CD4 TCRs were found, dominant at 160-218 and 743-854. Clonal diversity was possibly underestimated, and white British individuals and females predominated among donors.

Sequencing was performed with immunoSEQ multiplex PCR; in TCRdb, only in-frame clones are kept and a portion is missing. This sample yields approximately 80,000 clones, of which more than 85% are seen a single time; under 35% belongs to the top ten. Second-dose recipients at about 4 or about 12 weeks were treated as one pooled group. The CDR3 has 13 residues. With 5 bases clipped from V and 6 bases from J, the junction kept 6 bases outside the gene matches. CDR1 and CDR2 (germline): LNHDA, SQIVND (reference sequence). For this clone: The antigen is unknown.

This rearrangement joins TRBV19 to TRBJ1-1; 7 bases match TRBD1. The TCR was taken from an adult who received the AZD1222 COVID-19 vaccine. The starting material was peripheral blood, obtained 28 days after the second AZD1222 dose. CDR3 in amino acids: CASSSQGFSEAFF. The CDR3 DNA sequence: TGTGCCAGTAGTTCACAGGGGTTCTCTGAAGCTTTCTTT.